The 2 T cell receptor beta chains presented below share a single source sample, sequenced in a study of shared clonotypes between healthy human individuals. Sequencing used immunoSEQ multiplex PCR; TCRdb keeps in-frame clones, though not all of them. The repertoire holds about 1 million clones, about 77% seen once, with approximately 1.5% in the top ten. The sample was memory CD4+ T cells sorted from blood. The subset is: CD45RA-negative fraction. These receptors all come from a man aged 18-30 years in good health.

This sequence joins TRBV9 and TRBJ2-7, with D possibly TRBD1 on 6 matching bases. The CDR3 is made up of 16 amino acids. V was trimmed by 3 bases and J by 10 bases, leaving 26 bases between them. Germline V gene lookup returns CDR1 SGDLS and CDR2 YYNGEE. CDR3 sequence: CASSADPGQRTTLQYF. The CDR3 nucleotides are TGTGCCAGCAGCGCAGATCCGGGACAACGCACTACTTTACAGTACTTC.

The rearrangement links TRBV5-1 to TRBJ2-5; no firm D call. The CDR3 consists of 15 residues. Germline V CDR1 and CDR2: SGHRS, YFSETQ. Between the trimmed V and J ends, which lost 5 bases and 1 base, there was a span of 15 bases. CDR3 residues: CASSRSRVRQETQYF. The CDR3 DNA reads as TGCGCCAGCAGTCGGAGTCGGGTTCGCCAAGAGACCCAGTACTTC. The full variable domain, completed using reference TRBV5-1 and TRBJ2-5, is KAGVTQTPRYLIKTRGQQVTLSCSPISGHRSVSWYQQTPGQGLQFLFEYFSETQRNKGNFPGRFSGRQFSNSRSEMNVSTLELGDSALYLCASSRSRVRQETQYFGPGTRLLVL.